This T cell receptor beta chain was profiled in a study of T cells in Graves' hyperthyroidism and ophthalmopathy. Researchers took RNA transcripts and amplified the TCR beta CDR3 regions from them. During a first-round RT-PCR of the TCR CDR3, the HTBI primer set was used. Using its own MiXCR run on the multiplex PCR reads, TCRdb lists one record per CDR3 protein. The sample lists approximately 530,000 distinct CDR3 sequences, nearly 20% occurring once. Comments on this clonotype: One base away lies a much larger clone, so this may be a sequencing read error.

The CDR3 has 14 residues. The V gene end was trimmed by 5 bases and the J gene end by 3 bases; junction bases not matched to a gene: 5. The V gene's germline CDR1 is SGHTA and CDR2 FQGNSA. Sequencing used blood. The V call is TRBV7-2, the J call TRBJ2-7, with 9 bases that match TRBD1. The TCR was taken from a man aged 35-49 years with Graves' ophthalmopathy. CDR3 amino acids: CASSLRDRDYEQYF. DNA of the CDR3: TGTGCCAGCAGCCTCCGGGACAGGGACTACGAGCAGTACTTC.